The 20 T cell receptor beta chains presented below share a single source sample, sequenced in a study of neoadjuvant nivolumab and ipilimumab in lung cancer. Using immunoSEQ multiplex PCR, the repertoire was profiled, and TCRdb retains in-frame clones only, with some absent. The sample lists 45,000 to 55,000 clones, approximately 90% occurring once. Sequencing was performed on blood, taken before neoadjuvant nivolumab, alone or with ipilimumab. Source of these receptors: an adult with non-small cell lung cancer. Some clones in this sample may be carry-over from other donors' samples.

This clone was recorded once. CDR3 region: CAWSVASSGNTIYF. In DNA form, the CDR3 reads TGTGCCTGGAGTGTGGCTTCCTCTGGAAACACCATATATTTT. The chain is built from TRBV30 and TRBJ1-3; D uncertain. With 0 bases removed from V and 0 bases from J, the gap between germline ends came to 6 bases. This CDR3 spans 14 amino acids. Germline lookup yields CDR1 GTSNPN and CDR2 SVGIG (reference sequence).

The chain recombines TRBV5-4 with TRBJ2-7, with D maybe TRBD2 (6 bases). The V and J ends lost 5 bases and 6 bases respectively, with 15 bases between them. The germline V gene encodes CDR1 SGHNT and CDR2 YYREEE (reference sequence). The length of the CDR3 is 13 residues. The CDR3 reads CASRKAMGGEQYF. CDR3 DNA: TGTGCCAGCAGAAAGGCTATGGGAGGCGAGCAGTACTTC.

This chain links TRBV2 with TRBJ1-1; the D gene is possibly TRBD1 (6 bases). Between the trimmed V and J ends, which lost 3 bases and 3 bases, there was a span of 8 bases. Germline assignment: CDR1 SNHLY and CDR2 FYNNEI. The CDR3 length is 13 residues. In DNA form, the CDR3 reads TGTGCCAGCAGTGACAGGGGAGACACTGAAGCTTTCTTT. Translated: CASSDRGDTEAFF. Full variable domain (remainder filled in from reference TRBV2 and TRBJ1-1): EPEVTQTPSHQVTQMGQEVILRCVPISNHLYFYWYRQILGQKVEFLVSFYNNEISEKSEIFDDQFSVERPDGSNFTLKIRSTKLEDSAMYFCASSDRGDTEAFFGQGTRLTVV.

This chain uses TRBV5-6 with TRBJ1-1, with D tentatively TRBD1 (5 bases). Germline-derived CDR1 and CDR2 are SGHDT and YYEEEE. V gave up 1 base and J gave up 4 bases, with 8 bases separating them. This CDR3 has 13 residues. CDR3 region: CASSLHGGTEAFF. The CDR3 coding sequence is TGTGCCAGCAGCTTGCACGGGGGCACTGAAGCTTTCTTT.

The rearrangement uses TRBV29-1 and TRBJ2-3; D might be TRBD1 (5 bases). The V gene's germline CDR1 is SQVTM and CDR2 ANQGSEA. V was clipped by 3 bases and J by 0 bases, with 10 bases between them. The CDR3 sequence is 14 residues long. The CDR3 spells CSVDLGASTDTQYF. The DNA for the CDR3 is TGCAGCGTTGATTTAGGGGCTAGCACAGATACGCAGTATTTT.

The chain has TRBV6-6 and TRBJ2-3; TRBD1 matches 12 bases. This CDR3 contains 15 residues. The V and J ends lost 5 bases and 4 bases, in that order; junction bases with no gene match: 4. The germline gives CDR1 MNHNY, CDR2 SVGAGI (reference sequence). This CDR3 reads CASSGTGGIADTQYF. The CDR3 DNA follows: TGTGCCAGCAGTGGGACAGGGGGCATAGCAGATACGCAGTATTTT.

The chain combines TRBV30 with TRBJ2-5; D could derive from TRBD1 or TRBD2 (7 bases each). Trimming removed 2 bases at V and 4 bases at J, with 17 bases between. The length of the CDR3 is 15 residues. CDR1 and CDR2 (germline): GTSNPN, SVGIG (reference sequence). The CDR3: CAWSTRQGGRETQYF. CDR3 in DNA: TGTGCCTGGAGTACCCGACAGGGAGGGCGAGAGACCCAGTACTTC.

The J gene is TRBJ2-5, the V gene TRBV30; 7 bases are shared with TRBD1. J was trimmed by 5 bases and V by 4 bases; bases with no gene match: 10. Per the germline V gene, CDR1 is GTSNPN and CDR2 is SVGIG (reference sequence). CDR3 size: 14 residues. For the CDR3, the DNA is TGTGCCTGGAAGGGGGCGATTTCCTGGGAGACCCAGTACTTC. This translates into CAWKGAISWETQYF.

CDR3 sequence (DNA): TGCGCCAGCAGGCCACTGACTAGCGGGCTTCAAGAGACCCAGTACTTC. The encoded protein is CASRPLTSGLQETQYF. This rearrangement joins TRBV5-1 to TRBJ2-5; 10 bases match TRBD2. The V segment lost 5 bases and the J segment 2 bases; nucleotides outside the gene matches: 9. Per germline, CDR1 SGHRS and CDR2 YFSETQ. The CDR3 extends over 16 amino acids.

The gene calls are TRBV9 and TRBJ2-2; no clear D. The CDR3 is 15 amino acids. V shed 3 bases and J shed 8 bases, with 17 bases lying between them. In germline, CDR1 is SGDLS, CDR2 YYNGEE. The CDR3 DNA sequence: TGTGCCAGCAGCGGACGGATTTCAAGTACGGGGGAGCTGTTTTTT. Amino acids: CASSGRISSTGELFF.

This clone has just one count. The gene calls are TRBV11-2 and TRBJ2-1; 13 nucleotides line up with TRBD2. CDR3 length equals 17 residues. In germline, CDR1 is SGHAT, CDR2 FQNNGV. Trimming at V came to 0 bases and at J to 7 bases, leaving 6 bases not matched to a gene. CDR3 coding DNA: TGTGCCAGCAGCTTAGATTGGGGACTAGCGGGATTTAATGAGCAGTTCTTC. Residues: CASSLDWGLAGFNEQFF.

The gene calls are TRBV6-5 and TRBJ2-1; possible D gene TRBD2, 5 bases. Trimming took off 7 bases at V and 0 bases at J, with 13 bases between the two ends. The CDR3 extends over 15 amino acids. Germline CDR1 MNHEY, CDR2 SVGAGI. The CDR3, as DNA: TGTGCCAGCACCAAACCGGGGAGCTCCTACAATGAGCAGTTCTTC. Translation gives CASTKPGSSYNEQFF.

J is TRBJ1-3 and V is TRBV19; unclear D gene. This CDR3 comprises 17 residues. Germline V lookup: CDR1 LNHDA, CDR2 SQIVND (reference sequence). The germline V and J ends were trimmed by 7 bases and 4 bases, with 23 bases remaining between them. CDR3 sequence: CASNSLLAGTGGNTIYF. The CDR3 coding sequence is TGTGCCAGTAACTCCCTCCTGGCGGGAACTGGAGGAAACACCATATATTTT.

This clone was found once. The J gene is TRBJ2-2, the V gene TRBV9; 8 nucleotides line up with TRBD2. The V and J ends lost 2 bases and 2 bases, in that order; junction bases with no gene match: 11. CDR1 SGDLS and CDR2 YYNGEE come from the germline V gene. CDR3 length: 18 amino acids. The CDR3 spells CASSVRTSGVRNTGELFF. The CDR3 region has the DNA TGTGCCAGCAGCGTGCGAACTAGCGGCGTACGAAACACCGGGGAGCTGTTTTTT.

V gene TRBV25-1 combines with J gene TRBJ2-3; D might be TRBD2 (6 bases). Trimming removed 3 bases from V and 9 bases from J, with 16 bases in between. The germline V gene encodes CDR1 MGHDK and CDR2 SYGVNS. There are 14 residues in the CDR3. Written as DNA, the CDR3 is TGTGCCAGCAGTGATCCCACTCTAGCGCACACGCAGTATTTT. Amino acid sequence: CASSDPTLAHTQYF. The full variable domain, with the rest looked up from reference TRBV25-1 and TRBJ2-3, is EADIYQTPRYLVIGTGKKITLECSQTMGHDKMYWYQQDPGMELHLIHYSYGVNSTEKGDLSSESTVSRIRTEHFPLTLESARPSHTSQYLCASSDPTLAHTQYFGPGTRLTVL.

The chain carries TRBV7-6 and TRBJ2-5; D is unclear. Germline CDR1 is SGHVS and CDR2 is FNYEAQ. The CDR3 length is 13 residues. Trimming took 1 base from V and 1 from J, leaving 4 bases between them. In DNA, the CDR3 is TGTGCCAGCAGCTTAGGGGGCCAAGAGACCCAGTACTTC. Amino acid sequence: CASSLGGQETQYF.

The V and J genes are TRBV5-1 and TRBJ1-1; D possibly corresponds to TRBD1 (5 bases). Deletions cut 2 bases from V and 4 bases from J, with 15 bases between. This CDR3 is built from 15 residues. Germline loops: CDR1 SGHRS, CDR2 YFSETQ. The CDR3 DNA is TGCGCCAGCAGCTTTAACGGTCTCGGGGGCACTGAAGCTTTCTTT. This codes for CASSFNGLGGTEAFF.

V and J are TRBV5-6 and TRBJ2-5; D unresolved. Looked up from germline, CDR1 is SGHDT and CDR2 is YYEEEE. V was shortened by 4 bases and J by 2 bases, with 15 bases between the two germline ends. The CDR3 is made up of 15 amino acids. The CDR3: CASSVVAGSQETQYF. CDR3 bases: TGTGCCAGCAGCGTGGTGGCAGGCTCACAAGAGACCCAGTACTTC.

J is TRBJ2-1 and V is TRBV5-1, with 7 positions matching TRBD1. Trimming at V came to 0 bases and at J to 5 bases, leaving 5 bases not matched to a gene. Per the germline V gene, CDR1 is SGHRS and CDR2 is YFSETQ. The CDR3 length is 15 residues. CDR3 protein: CASSLGGTVNNEQFF. CDR3 coding DNA: TGCGCCAGCAGCTTGGGAGGGACAGTTAACAATGAGCAGTTCTTC.

V usage is TRBV6-6 and J usage is TRBJ2-3, with TRBD2 matching over 7 bases. The trim removed 6 bases at V and 5 bases at J, leaving 14 bases unmatched. CDR1 MNHNY and CDR2 SVGAGI come from the germline V gene (reference sequence). CDR3 length equals 16 residues. The CDR3, as DNA: TGTGCCAGCAGAGGGTGGGCGGGAGCTCGGAGAGATACGCAGTATTTT. Its translation: CASRGWAGARRDTQYF.